Shown below are 22 T cell receptor beta chains from a single sample sequenced in a study of control samples from healthy donors and cancer patients. Some clones are missing from TCRdb's copy, which holds only in-frame ones; the method was immunoSEQ multiplex PCR. The sample consists of under 150,000 clones, roughly nine tenths of them appearing once. Specimen: PBMCs. The receptor set was obtained from a woman in her forties or fifties with colorectal cancer.

CDR3 bases: TGTGCCAGCAGCTTAAGATCAGGGCCAGCTTTCTTT. This translates into CASSLRSGPAFF. The rearrangement links TRBV7-3 to TRBJ1-1; D perhaps matches TRBD1 (5 bases). V was shortened by 1 base and J by 10 bases, with 10 bases between the two germline ends. The germline V gene has CDR1 SGHTA and CDR2 FQGTGA. CDR3 length equals 12 residues.

CDR3 residues: CASSFSHSTDTQYF. CDR3 sequence (DNA): TGTGCCAGCAGCTTTTCGCACAGCACAGATACGCAGTATTTT. The chain recombines TRBV11-3 with TRBJ2-3; D uncertain. The length of the CDR3 is 14 residues. Germline CDR1 is SGHNT and CDR2 is YENEEA. Trimming shortened V by 3 bases and J by 0 bases, and 7 bases separated the two germline ends.

This CDR3 is CASSLVSSEQYF. The CDR3 DNA follows: TGTGCCAGCAGCTTGGTATCATCGGAGCAGTACTTC. The chain has TRBV5-4 and TRBJ2-7; D is ambiguous. The CDR3 covers 12 residues. Germline CDR1 reads SGHNT; CDR2 reads YYREEE (reference sequence). Trimming stripped 0 bases from V and 7 bases from J, with 8 bases between.

This clone was seen a handful of times. The CDR3 loop is CASSGTVTNTGELFF. The DNA for the CDR3 is TGTGCCAGCAGCGGAACAGTAACGAACACCGGGGAGCTGTTTTTT. The rearrangement links TRBV9 to TRBJ2-2, with D hard to call. In germline, CDR1 is SGDLS, CDR2 YYNGEE. Trimming took off 3 bases at V and 0 bases at J, with 9 bases between the two ends. CDR3 size: 15 residues.

The chain has TRBV5-1 and TRBJ2-7; D is possibly TRBD2 (5 bases). Germline CDR1 is SGHRS and CDR2 is YFSETQ. The V and J ends lost 3 bases and 3 bases respectively, with 13 bases between them. This CDR3 has 14 residues. DNA for the CDR3: TGCGCCAGCAGCTCAAAGAACCGGGGCTACGAGCAGTACTTC. This codes for CASSSKNRGYEQYF.

This chain uses TRBV19 with TRBJ1-5; the match to TRBD1 covers 7 bases. Germline V gives CDR1 LNHDA, CDR2 SQIVND (reference sequence). The CDR3 totals 13 residues. Unmatched junction bases numbered 3, after V lost 8 bases and J lost 2 bases. DNA of the CDR3: TGTGCCAGTTCAACAGGGGGCAATCAGCCCCAGCATTTT. Amino acids: CASSTGGNQPQHF.

The V and J genes are TRBV7-2 and TRBJ2-6; D is unresolved. Germline V lookup: CDR1 SGHTA, CDR2 FQGNSA. V was clipped by 8 bases and J by 1 base, with 12 bases between them. The CDR3 consists of 15 residues. DNA for the CDR3: TGTGCCAGCTCGACCAGCAAGTCTGGGGCCAACGTCCTGACTTTC. It encodes CASSTSKSGANVLTF.

The chain employs TRBV7-3 and TRBJ1-1, with TRBD1 identical over 7 bases. CDR3 length equals 15 residues. V lost 5 bases, J lost 0 bases, and 6 bases stayed unmatched. CDR1 is SGHTA, CDR2 FQGTGA, per germline. CDR3 DNA sequence: TGTGCCAGCAGCCCCCGCAGGGGGTTGAACACTGAAGCTTTCTTT. Amino acid sequence: CASSPRRGLNTEAFF.

This rearrangement joins TRBV19 to TRBJ1-1, with D maybe TRBD1 (6 bases). This CDR3 contains 15 residues. V was pared by 4 bases and J by 4 bases, with 16 bases between. Germline lookup yields CDR1 LNHDA and CDR2 SQIVND (reference sequence). This CDR3 is CASSTAGTPATEAFF. CDR3 sequence (DNA): TGTGCCAGTAGTACCGCCGGGACACCCGCCACTGAAGCTTTCTTT.

The chain recombines TRBV5-6 with TRBJ1-1; D perhaps matches TRBD1 (5 bases). Trimming took off 5 bases at V and 2 bases at J, with 7 bases between the two ends. CDR1 and CDR2 (germline): SGHDT, YYEEEE. The CDR3 has 12 amino acids. The CDR3 DNA follows: TGTGCCAGCAGGACAGCAAACACTGAAGCTTTCTTT. Protein sequence: CASRTANTEAFF.

The chain combines TRBV5-6 with TRBJ1-1; 8 positions match TRBD1. This CDR3 is 14 amino acids long. The V segment lost 0 bases and the J segment 4 bases; nucleotides outside the gene matches: 2. Germline V lookup: CDR1 SGHDT, CDR2 YYEEEE. CDR3 sequence reads: CASSLAQGATEAFF. The CDR3 nucleotides read TGTGCCAGCAGCTTGGCCCAGGGGGCCACTGAAGCTTTCTTT.

V usage is TRBV10-3 and J usage is TRBJ2-1; 7 bases are a match to TRBD2. Germline V lookup: CDR1 ENHRY, CDR2 SYGVKD. This CDR3 has 15 amino acids. Trimming at V came to 2 bases and at J to 5 bases, leaving 6 bases not matched to a gene. The CDR3 nucleotides read TGTGCCATCAGTGAGGGGAGGGGCCCCAACAATGAGCAGTTCTTC. It encodes CAISEGRGPNNEQFF.

The chain combines TRBV18 with TRBJ2-2; tentatively, D is TRBD2 (6 bases). Germline values: CDR1 KGHSH, CDR2 LQKENI. The CDR3 is 16 amino acids. V was cut by 2 bases and J by 5 bases, with 15 bases left in between. CDR3 in amino acids: CASSPEGIAVTGELFF. The DNA for the CDR3 is TGTGCCAGCTCACCAGAGGGGATAGCGGTGACCGGGGAGCTGTTTTTT.

The chain is built from TRBV5-1 and TRBJ2-6; D is possibly TRBD2 (5 bases). V lost 0 bases and J lost 1, with 8 bases in between. Per germline, CDR1 SGHRS and CDR2 YFSETQ. The CDR3 sequence is 16 residues long. The CDR3 region has the DNA TGCGCCAGCAGCTTGGTGGGGAGTTCTGGGGCCAACGTCCTGACTTTC. Translation: CASSLVGSSGANVLTF.

The chain joins TRBV14 to TRBJ1-1; D uncertain. CDR1 SGHDN and CDR2 FVKESK come from the germline V gene. The CDR3 runs 14 residues. V was pared by 4 bases and J by 1 base, with 10 bases between. CDR3 region: CASSPLPANTEAFF. CDR3 nucleotides: TGTGCCAGCAGCCCCTTACCCGCGAACACTGAAGCTTTCTTT.

The CDR3 sequence: CASTLGGHSSGNTIYF. The CDR3 nucleotides read TGTGCCAGTACTCTCGGAGGACATAGCTCTGGAAACACCATATATTTT. J is TRBJ1-3 and V is TRBV19; D perhaps matches TRBD1 (5 bases). CDR1 is LNHDA, CDR2 SQIVND, per germline (reference sequence). V lost 7 bases to trimming and J lost 0 bases, with 16 bases between them. The CDR3 extends over 16 amino acids.

J is TRBJ1-6 and V is TRBV5-1; D is perhaps TRBD1 (5 bases). The CDR3 covers 15 residues. Germline V gene lookup returns CDR1 SGHRS and CDR2 YFSETQ. V was pared by 1 base and J by 10 bases, with 15 bases between. The DNA of the CDR3 is TGCGCCAGCAGCTTGTCAACCCCGGGGGACTCACCCCTCCACTTT. Residues: CASSLSTPGDSPLHF.

The sample holds a few counts of this clone. The rearrangement links TRBV10-2 to TRBJ2-7; 10 nucleotides agree with TRBD2. From germline, CDR1 is WSHSY and CDR2 SAAADI. The V segment lost 6 bases and the J segment 2 bases; nucleotides outside the gene matches: 7. This CDR3 is built from 15 residues. DNA of the CDR3: TGCGCCAGCAGGAACCCACTAGCGGGGACCTACGAGCAGTACTTC. This sequence encodes CASRNPLAGTYEQYF.

This clone was counted between two and nine times. The chain carries TRBV5-1 and TRBJ2-7; D remains unclear. The V gene lost 4 bases and the J gene lost 0 bases, with 11 bases spanning the gap. CDR1 SGHRS and CDR2 YFSETQ come from the germline V gene. The CDR3 is 14 amino acids. As DNA, the CDR3 is TGCGCCAGCAGCGCCTTCCCGAGCTCCTACGAGCAGTACTTC. It is translated as CASSAFPSSYEQYF.

This clone was counted a single time. The chain carries TRBV28 and TRBJ2-2; possible D gene TRBD1, 5 bases. V lost 5 bases to trimming and J lost 7 bases, with 8 bases between them. Germline V gene data show CDR1 as MDHEN and CDR2 as SYDVKM. The CDR3 is 12 amino acids. The CDR3 nucleotides read TGTGCCAGCAGTAGGGGTTTCGGGGAGCTGTTTTTT. Translated, it gives CASSRGFGELFF.

The chain has TRBV5-8 and TRBJ1-2; D gene unclear. This CDR3 is 12 amino acids long. Per germline, CDR1 SGHTS and CDR2 YDEGEE. Deletions cut 3 bases from V and 7 bases from J, with 10 bases between. The CDR3: CASSSNRGGYTF. CDR3 sequence (DNA): TGTGCCAGCAGCTCAAACCGGGGTGGCTACACCTTC.

The chain joins TRBV19 to TRBJ2-1, with 8 bases lining up with TRBD1. From germline, CDR1 is LNHDA and CDR2 SQIVND (reference sequence). This CDR3 is built from 13 residues. V lost 5 bases, J lost 5 bases, and 2 bases stayed unmatched. CDR3 nucleotides: TGTGCCAGTAGTGACAGGGGAAACAATGAGCAGTTCTTC. Amino acids: CASSDRGNNEQFF.